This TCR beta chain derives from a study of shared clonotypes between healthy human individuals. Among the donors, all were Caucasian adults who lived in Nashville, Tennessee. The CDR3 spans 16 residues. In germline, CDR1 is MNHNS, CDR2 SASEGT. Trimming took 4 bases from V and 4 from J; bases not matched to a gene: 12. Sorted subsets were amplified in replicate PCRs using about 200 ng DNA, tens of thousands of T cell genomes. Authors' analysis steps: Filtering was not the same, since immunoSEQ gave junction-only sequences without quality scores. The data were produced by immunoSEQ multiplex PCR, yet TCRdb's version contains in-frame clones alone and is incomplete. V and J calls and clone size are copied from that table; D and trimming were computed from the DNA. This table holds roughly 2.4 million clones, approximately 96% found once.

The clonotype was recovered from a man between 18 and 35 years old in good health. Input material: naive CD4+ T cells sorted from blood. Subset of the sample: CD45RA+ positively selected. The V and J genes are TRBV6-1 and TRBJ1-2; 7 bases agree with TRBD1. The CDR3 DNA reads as TGTGCCAGCAGTGCTCTTGGTTCAGGGGGGACCTATGGCTACACCTTC. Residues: CASSALGSGGTYGYTF.